The clone carrying this T cell receptor beta chain appeared a few times. This record belongs to a study of T-cell reconstitution after alpha-beta-depleted transplantation in children. V shed 0 bases and J shed 4 bases, with 13 bases lying between them. Germline V gene data show CDR1 as SGHRS and CDR2 as YFSETQ. This CDR3 comprises 15 residues. Construction of the TCRbeta library involved unique molecular identifiers. TCRdb reanalysed the PCR reads using MiXCR and keeps one entry per CDR3 protein. The profile covers a few hundred thousand distinct CDR3 sequences, with around 20% appearing a single time and 3.3% taken by the ten largest.

Here the sequenced sample was PBMCs from the stem cell graft donor, taken from the stem cell graft. The receptor was derived from a human donor who donated a stem cell graft to a child with acute lymphoblastic leukemia. V is TRBV5-1 and J is TRBJ1-2, with unresolved D. In DNA, the CDR3 is TGCGCCAGCAGCTTGGAGGCGGGGTCCCTCTATGGCTACACCTTC. It translates to CASSLEAGSLYGYTF.